This entry concerns a single T cell receptor beta chain. Its antigen is undetermined. V was shortened by 5 bases and J by 1 base, with 2 bases between the two germline ends. The germline CDR1 and CDR2 sequences are MNHEY and SVGAGI. The CDR3 runs to 11 residues. Per sample, 95,000 to 100,000 TCR templates were assayed. TCRdb keeps only in-frame clones here, not all; method: immunoSEQ multiplex PCR. This table holds roughly 62,000 clones, 79% found once. This sample was included in a study of siplizumab effects on memory and regulatory T cells. Overall study results and limits: The naive T cell population seemed more diverse than memory cells and seemed a major contributor to the alloresponse. Proof of suppressive function in proliferating Tregs from siplizumab cultures was not established.

V is TRBV6-5 and J is TRBJ1-1; D gene ambiguous. Input material: memory CD4+ T cells sorted from blood. The sequence was obtained from a human donor in good health. DNA for the CDR3: TGTGCCAGCAGTGCGAACACTGAAGCTTTCTTT. The encoded protein is CASSANTEAFF.